Listed below are T cell receptor beta chains from one sample, sequenced in a study of blood T cell repertoires in COVID-19. Here immunoSEQ multiplex PCR was the method, and the copy in TCRdb shows in-frame clones only, minus some. The data show 65,000 to 95,000 clones, around 78% seen once. Sequencing was done on a sample of peripheral blood. The origin of the receptors is a man aged 60 to 69 with COVID-19, enrolled during active disease. Both conserved end residues are part of each CDR3. A clone size is listed for some rows: how often the clone was seen (once, few, many), or a class if it is expanded.

v_gene | len | abundance | CDR3aa
TRBV5-4 | 15 | . | CASSYPAQGNYGYTF
TRBV2 | 16 | . | CASIHPGGGDTGELFF
TRBV5-1 | 16 | . | CASSWRTGQSTGELFF
TRBV16 | 14 | . | CASSQERGLEPQHF
TRBV7-3 | 16 | . | CASSSAGGPGGGELFF
TRBV19 | 12 | . | CATGQTNYEQYF
TRBV25-1 | 15 | . | CASSDPDRGPYEQYF
TRBV18 | 14 | . | CASSPLQGPDGYTF
TRBV5-4 | 15 | . | CASSVGQGGTYEQYF
TRBV5-1 | 15 | . | CASRAGTSGAYEQFF
TRBV5-1 | 13 | . | CASSPDIGQPQHF
TRBV6-6 | 13 | . | CASSTTGPYEQYF
TRBV15 | 18 | . | CATSRGLEFGGMNTEAFF
TRBV7-2 | 14 | . | CASSSLGQGYEQYF
TRBV11-2 | 15 | few | CASSLGQGSTVKAFF
TRBV9 | 16 | few | CASSQDRGGYTGELFF
TRBV5-5 | 16 | once | CASSLSGTSGYNEQFF
TRBV6-5 | 14 | few | CASSYTGGNQPQHF
TRBV7-3 | 16 | . | CASALAGTSGQETQYF
TRBV29-1 | 10 | . | CSATANEQFF
TRBV5-1 | 14 | once | CASSLGSANEKLFF
TRBV2 | 15 | . | CASSPGQGYNTEAFF
TRBV15 | 16 | . | CATSRGTSTNTGELFF
TRBV5-1 | 18 | . | CASSLDRTSASFSGELFF
TRBV5-1 | 15 | . | CASSKQGAGDEKLFF
TRBV4-1 | 13 | . | CASSQVIGGKAFF
TRBV18 | 16 | once | CASSTSSTLAGDEQYF
TRBV3-1/TRBV3-2 | 17 | . | CASSQRGSGATNEKLFF
TRBV11-2 | 15 | . | CASSPYIISGNTIYF
TRBV5-1 | 16 | . | CASSLKGQPSNQPQHF
TRBV6-1 | 16 | once | CASSELVGTVNQPQHF
TRBV6-5 | 16 | . | CASSLPGLGRPDTQYF
TRBV10-3 | 11 | . | CAISTSGEAFF
TRBV18 | 15 | . | CASSLDTPGADTQYF
TRBV6-5 | 14 | . | CASSSQVDRYGYTF
TRBV18 | 12 | . | CASSPDRDGYTF
TRBV4-3 | 17 | . | CASSQAPTGASSYEQYF